The 21 T cell receptor beta chains presented below share a single source sample, sequenced in a study of blood T cell repertoires in COVID-19. Here immunoSEQ multiplex PCR was the method, and the copy in TCRdb shows in-frame clones only, minus some. The data contain roughly 570,000 clones, 85% to 90% of them singletons. The sample taken for sequencing was peripheral blood. The receptors were sampled from a woman in her fifties or sixties with COVID-19, enrolled during active disease.

The gene calls are TRBV30 and TRBJ1-1; 9 nucleotides line up with TRBD1. The V gene's germline CDR1 is GTSNPN and CDR2 SVGIG (reference sequence). V lost 3 bases, J lost 3 bases, and 2 bases stayed unmatched. This CDR3 has 13 residues. The CDR3 nucleotides read TGTGCCTGGAGGGACAGGGGAGACACTGAAGCTTTCTTT. The encoded protein is CAWRDRGDTEAFF. The full variable domain, in which reference TRBV30 and TRBJ1-1 provide the parts outside the CDR3, is SQTIHQWPATLVQPVGSPLSLECTVEGTSNPNLYWYRQAAGRGLQLLFYSVGIGQISSEVPQNLSASRPQDRQFILSSKKLLLSDSGFYLCAWRDRGDTEAFFGQGTRLTVV.

The genes are TRBV6-5 and TRBJ2-3; D ambiguous. CDR3 length: 13 residues. CDR1 and CDR2 from the germline V gene are MNHEY and SVGAGI. Trimming removed 6 bases from V and 0 bases from J, with 7 bases in between. The CDR3: CASRPTSTDTQYF. In DNA form, the CDR3 reads TGTGCCAGCAGACCTACTAGCACAGATACGCAGTATTTT.

This chain uses TRBV2 with TRBJ2-3; maybe TRBD2 (5 bases). The CDR3 is made up of 11 amino acids. Trimming pared 6 bases from V and 5 bases from J, leaving 6 bases between. CDR1 SNHLY and CDR2 FYNNEI come from the germline V gene. The CDR3 coding sequence is TGTGCCAGCAGCGGAGGAGATACGCAGTATTTT. Its protein is CASSGGDTQYF. The entire variable domain, with the rest obtained from reference TRBV2 and TRBJ2-3, is as follows: EPEVTQTPSHQVTQMGQEVILRCVPISNHLYFYWYRQILGQKVEFLVSFYNNEISEKSEIFDDQFSVERPDGSNFTLKIRSTKLEDSAMYFCASSGGDTQYFGPGTRLTVL.

This chain connects TRBV29-1 to TRBJ1-4; D possibly corresponds to TRBD1 (5 bases). This CDR3 region has 15 residues. The germline V gene encodes CDR1 SQVTM and CDR2 ANQGSEA. V was shortened by 4 bases and J by 6 bases, with 18 bases between the two germline ends. Here the CDR3 reads CSVAVRGEVHEKLFF. CDR3 coding DNA: TGCAGCGTTGCCGTCAGAGGGGAGGTTCATGAAAAACTGTTTTTT.

This chain connects TRBV5-1 to TRBJ2-7; 7 bases match TRBD1. The CDR3 spans 14 residues. V lost 3 bases, J lost 6 bases, and 9 bases stayed unmatched. Germline values: CDR1 SGHRS, CDR2 YFSETQ. The CDR3 region is CASSSTGEVREQYF. The DNA for the CDR3 is TGCGCCAGCAGCTCAACAGGGGAAGTTCGCGAGCAGTACTTC.

CDR3 residues: CASSARDINQPQHF. The CDR3 DNA sequence: TGTGCCAGCAGCGCCCGGGACATAAATCAGCCCCAGCATTTT. The chain combines TRBV9 with TRBJ1-5; tentatively, D is TRBD1 (6 bases). Germline-derived CDR1 and CDR2 are SGDLS and YYNGEE. The CDR3 extends over 14 amino acids. V was shortened by 3 bases and J by 4 bases, with 11 bases between the two germline ends.

This clone has just a few counts. The rearrangement links TRBV27 to TRBJ1-5; 10 bases align to TRBD1. V shed 4 bases, J shed 2 bases, and the junction held 2 bases outside the gene matches. Germline V CDR1 and CDR2: MNHEY, SMNVEV (reference sequence). This CDR3 region has 15 residues. In DNA form, the CDR3 reads TGTGCCAGCAGTTCCGGGACAGGGGGCAATCAGCCCCAGCATTTT. Translation gives CASSSGTGGNQPQHF.

This sequence joins TRBV10-1 and TRBJ1-1; no clear D gene. Germline V lookup: CDR1 WNHNN, CDR2 SYGVQD (reference sequence). CDR3 length: 13 residues. The germline V and J ends were trimmed by 3 bases and 7 bases, with 12 bases remaining between them. The CDR3 DNA follows: TGCGCCAGCAGTGATATGGTACCGGGTGAAGCTTTCTTT. Its protein is CASSDMVPGEAFF.

The chain recombines TRBV28 with TRBJ2-2; TRBD1 matches at 8 bases. Looked up from germline, CDR1 is MDHEN and CDR2 is SYDVKM. V gave up 2 bases and J gave up 1 base; unmatched junction bases: 18. The CDR3 has 21 residues. CDR3 bases: TGTGCCAGCAGTTTAGTATCTGAGGTCAGGGGGCTGGTAGTGAACACCGGGGAGCTGTTTTTT. This encodes CASSLVSEVRGLVVNTGELFF.

CDR3 bases: TGCGCCAGCAGCTCCCGACAGGGGAGCACAGATACGCAGTATTTT. This encodes CASSSRQGSTDTQYF. The chain combines TRBV5-1 with TRBJ2-3, with 8 bases identical to TRBD1. This CDR3 spans 15 amino acids. The J segment lost 0 bases and the V segment lost 3 bases, leaving 3 bases of the junction unmatched. Germline-derived CDR1 and CDR2 are SGHRS and YFSETQ.

Remarks on this clone: A junction end diverges from the germline sequence, so it may reflect a read error. J is TRBJ1-1 and V is TRBV3-1 (or the pseudogene TRBV3-2); a possible D gene is TRBD1 (5 bases). The CDR3 consists of 12 residues. Per germline, CDR1 LGHDT and CDR2 YNNKEL (reference sequence). The chain's CDR3 is CASSHGGPEAFF. CDR3 DNA sequence: TGTGCCAGCAGCCACGGGGGACCTGAGGCTTTCTTT.

The chain has TRBV19 and TRBJ2-5; a possible D gene is TRBD2 (6 bases). The CDR3 consists of 15 residues. V lost 5 bases, J lost 4 bases, and 17 bases lay in between. Germline CDR1 reads LNHDA; CDR2 reads SQIVND (reference sequence). The CDR3 DNA sequence: TGTGCCAGTAGTGACCCCGGGACTTCTCGAGAGACCCAGTACTTC. Protein product: CASSDPGTSRETQYF. Based on the CDR3 plus reference TRBV19 and TRBJ2-5, the full variable domain is DGGITQSPKYLFRKEGQNVTLSCEQNLNHDAMYWYRQDPGQGLRLIYYSQIVNDFQKGDIAEGYSVSREKKESFPLTVTSAQKNPTAFYLCASSDPGTSRETQYFGPGTRLLVL.

The chain recombines TRBV2 with TRBJ2-3; TRBD2 aligns across 11 bases. The V and J ends lost 3 bases and 9 bases, in that order; junction bases with no gene match: 11. Germline V CDR1 and CDR2: SNHLY, FYNNEI. The CDR3 is 16 amino acids. The CDR3 bases are TGTGCCAGCAGTGATGGGACTAGCGGAACGAAAGGGACGCAGTATTTT. Its protein product is CASSDGTSGTKGTQYF.

This clone was counted once. The junction departs from germline at one end; a sequencing error may be responsible. The V and J genes are TRBV6-1 and TRBJ1-6; perhaps TRBD1 as D (6 bases). CDR3 length: 12 residues. CDR1 is MNHNS, CDR2 SASEGT, per germline. The CDR3 nucleotides are TGTGCCAGCAGTGAAGTGGGGGCAGGGAAGAACTTT. It encodes CASSEVGAGKNF.

For this clone: The sample has other DNA sequences that encode this CDR3 too. V usage is TRBV6-5 and J usage is TRBJ1-5, with D unresolved. Germline CDR1 is MNHEY and CDR2 is SVGAGI. There are 14 residues in the CDR3. Deletions cut 3 bases from V and 2 bases from J, with 8 bases between. This CDR3 reads CASSYSRGNQPQHF. The CDR3 bases are TGTGCCAGCAGTTATTCGAGGGGCAATCAGCCCCAGCATTTT.

The chain carries TRBV5-4 and TRBJ2-3; TRBD1 is a possible D gene (6 bases). Trimming removed 5 bases at V and 9 bases at J, with 13 bases between. This CDR3 comprises 12 residues. Per the germline V gene, CDR1 is SGHNT and CDR2 is YYREEE (reference sequence). CDR3 coding DNA: TGTGCCAGCAGTTTCGACAGGCGGACGCAGTATTTT. The encoded protein is CASSFDRRTQYF.

V gene TRBV2 combines with J gene TRBJ1-2, with a possible D match to TRBD1 (5 bases). Trimming left V 7 bases short and J 2 bases short, with 11 bases between. This CDR3 comprises 13 residues. Germline V lookup: CDR1 SNHLY, CDR2 FYNNEI. In DNA, the CDR3 is TGTGCCAGCAACCCGGGGGGGAACTATGGCTACACCTTC. This codes for CASNPGGNYGYTF.

This clone was seen only a few times. V usage is TRBV18 and J usage is TRBJ2-4; D possibly corresponds to TRBD2 (5 bases). CDR1 is KGHSH, CDR2 LQKENI, per germline. CDR3 length equals 18 residues. V shed 3 bases and J shed 1 base, with 19 bases lying between them. In DNA, the CDR3 is TGTGCCAGCTCACCGTCTCTTGAGCGGATGGGGGCCAAAAACATTCAGTACTTC. Translated, it gives CASSPSLERMGAKNIQYF.

The rearrangement joins TRBV21-1 to TRBJ1-4; TRBD1, the D gene given by the table, was not confirmed from the DNA. TRBV21-1 has pseudogene status. This CDR3 spans 15 amino acids. DNA of the CDR3: TGTGCCAGCAGCAAGGCACAGGGGGAAGGAGAAAAACTGTTTTTT. Amino acids: CASSKAQGEGEKLFF.

This clone was seen more than once but under ten times. The chain joins TRBV6-5 to TRBJ1-1; tentative D call: TRBD1 (6 bases). This CDR3 region has 15 residues. Trimming shortened V by 7 bases and J by 1 base, and 16 bases separated the two germline ends. CDR1 is MNHEY and CDR2 is SVGAGI in the germline V gene. For the CDR3, the DNA is TGTGCCAGCAATATTGGGACAAATACGAACACTGAAGCTTTCTTT. Protein sequence: CASNIGTNTNTEAFF.

The chain recombines TRBV7-8 with TRBJ2-7; perhaps TRBD2 as D (5 bases). The CDR3 spans 15 residues. V was cut by 3 bases and J by 2 bases, with 14 bases left in between. The V gene's germline CDR1 is SGHVS and CDR2 FQNEAQ. The CDR3 is CASSFGLPGPYEQYF. For the CDR3, the DNA is TGTGCCAGCAGCTTTGGACTCCCCGGCCCCTACGAGCAGTACTTC.